Following are 2 T cell receptor beta chains from one sample sequenced in a study of blood T cell repertoires in COVID-19. The repertoire was sequenced with immunoSEQ multiplex PCR; TCRdb's copy has only in-frame clones and lacks some. The sample records 90,000 to 100,000 clones, around 81% being singletons. The sequenced material came from peripheral blood. These receptors all stem from a man aged 55 to 69 with acute or convalescent COVID-19.

The chain joins TRBV6-2 or TRBV6-3 to TRBJ2-5, with 9 bases matching TRBD1. This CDR3 region has 15 residues. Germline CDR1 and CDR2: MNHEY and SVGEGT. With V trimmed by 2 bases and J by 5 bases, 6 bases remained unmatched. For the CDR3, the DNA is TGTGCCAGCAGTTACCATACAGGGGGCCGGGAGACCCAGTACTTC. It translates to CASSYHTGGRETQYF.

The chain joins TRBV10-3 to TRBJ1-1; 8 bases map to TRBD1. V gave up 4 bases and J gave up 6 bases; unmatched junction bases: 7. The CDR3 is made up of 14 amino acids. Germline-derived CDR1 and CDR2 are ENHRY and SYGVKD. DNA for the CDR3: TGTGCCATCAGTGGTTTTGAGGACAGGGCTGAAGCTTTCTTT. Protein sequence: CAISGFEDRAEAFF.